The rows below give T cell receptor beta chains drawn from one sample of a study of cytomegalovirus exposure and HLA in healthy donors. Produced via immunoSEQ multiplex PCR; TCRdb's table is partial and in-frame only. The sample includes roughly 90,000 clones, 80% to 90% of them seen just once. The sequenced material came from PBMCs. The receptor set was obtained from a man younger than 40 in good health and CMV-seropositive. Both conserved end residues are part of each CDR3. The order of the fields is V gene, J gene, D gene, clone size, CDR3 DNA, CDR3 protein. D genes are given only for firm matches. Size values are once, few and many counts, or a class for expanded clones, and some rows have none.

TRBV28	TRBJ1-3	NA	NA	TGTGCCAGCAGTAGGGGAGGCTCTGGAAACACCATATATTTT	CASSRGGSGNTIYF
TRBV28	TRBJ2-5	TRBD2	NA	TGTGCCAGCAGTTTAAGGACTAGCGGGAATAGTTTGGGAGAGACCCAGTACTTC	CASSLRTSGNSLGETQYF
TRBV28	TRBJ2-1	TRBD1	NA	TGTGCCAGCAGCCGCCCGGGACAGGGGTACAATGAGCAGTTCTTC	CASSRPGQGYNEQFF
TRBV7-8	TRBJ2-1	TRBD2	NA	TGTGCCAGCAGGCCCCTAGCGGGAGAGAACAATGAGCAGTTCTTC	CASRPLAGENNEQFF
TRBV5-4	TRBJ1-1	TRBD1	few	TGTGCCAGCAGCCTGACAGGGGGCGAGAACACTGAAGCTTTCTTT	CASSLTGGENTEAFF
TRBV10-1	TRBJ2-3	TRBD2	NA	TGCGCCAGCAGTGGGGGGCTAGCGGGTCTCTATGGCACAGATACGCAGTATTTT	CASSGGLAGLYGTDTQYF
TRBV7-6	TRBJ2-5	TRBD2	NA	TGTGCCAGCAGCACCCGGACTAGCGGGAGCCAAGAGACCCAGTACTTC	CASSTRTSGSQETQYF
TRBV19	TRBJ1-5	TRBD1	once	TGTGCCAGTAGGAGACAGGGGCGCGATCAGCCCCAGCATTTT	CASRRQGRDQPQHF
TRBV11-2	TRBJ2-1	TRBD2	NA	TGTGCCAGCAGCCCAATACATCAGCGGGGCGAGCAGTTCTTC	CASSPIHQRGEQFF
TRBV9	TRBJ2-3	TRBD1	NA	TGTGCCAGCAACTCTGGACAGGGGGCCCTAGAGGATACGCAGTATTTT	CASNSGQGALEDTQYF
TRBV27	TRBJ2-7	TRBD2	NA	TGTGCCAGCAGTTTGGGGACTAGCGGGAGAGGGTACGAGCAGTACTTC	CASSLGTSGRGYEQYF
TRBV5-1	TRBJ2-7	TRBD2	NA	TGCGCCAGCAGCTTGGGTACTAGCGGCTACGAGCAGTACTTC	CASSLGTSGYEQYF
TRBV28	TRBJ2-1	TRBD2	few	TGTGCCAGCAGTTCGAGGACTAGCGCCCGTGAGCAGTTCTTC	CASSSRTSAREQFF
TRBV7-9	TRBJ2-7	NA	NA	TGTGCCAGCAGCTGGGCGGGGTCCTACGAGCAGTACTTC	CASSWAGSYEQYF
TRBV6-5	TRBJ1-5	NA	few	TGTGCCAGCAGTTATTATAGCGGCAATCAGCCCCAGCATTTT	CASSYYSGNQPQHF
TRBV6-5	TRBJ1-1	NA	NA	TGTGCCAGCAGTTACTCGAGGCGGAACACTGAAGCTTTCTTT	CASSYSRRNTEAFF
TRBV9	TRBJ1-2	NA	NA	TGTGCCAGCAGCGCTGGGGGCAAGACCCATGGCTACACCTTC	CASSAGGKTHGYTF
TRBV6-5	TRBJ1-5	NA	NA	TGTGCCAGCAGTTATACCGGGACATCAAGCAATCAGCCCCAGCATTTT	CASSYTGTSSNQPQHF
TRBV25-1	TRBJ2-5	NA	NA	TGTGCCAGCAGTGAAGCTGGAGCCGGGACCCAGTACTTC	CASSEAGAGTQYF
TRBV10-3	TRBJ1-6	NA	NA	TGTGCCATCAGTGACTCCGGGACTGATAATTCACCCCTCCACTTT	CAISDSGTDNSPLHF
TRBV15	TRBJ1-2	TRBD1	NA	TGTGCCACCAGCAGGGAGACAGGGGGAACGTGGGGCTACACCTTC	CATSRETGGTWGYTF
TRBV19	TRBJ1-3	NA	NA	TGTGCCAGTAGCAGTCCCCGGGACACCTCTGGAAACACCATATATTTT	CASSSPRDTSGNTIYF
TRBV28	TRBJ2-1	TRBD2	NA	TGTGCCAGCAGTTTCCTTCGGGGGGGTGAGCAGTTCTTC	CASSFLRGGEQFF
TRBV10-2	TRBJ1-5	TRBD1	NA	TGCGCCAGCAGTGAGCCCGGGACAGGGGAGGGACAGCCCCAGCATTTT	CASSEPGTGEGQPQHF
TRBV4-3	TRBJ2-5	TRBD1	once	TGCGCCAGCAGCCAAGACATGACAGGGGGCGAAGAGACCCAGTACTTC	CASSQDMTGGEETQYF
TRBV30	TRBJ2-1	TRBD1	NA	TGTGCCTGGAGTGCCGACAGGGGCTGGGTGGATGAGCAGTTCTTC	CAWSADRGWVDEQFF
TRBV9	TRBJ1-2	NA	once	TGTGCCAGCAGCGTCTCACCTAGGGGTTTCGGGAGCAACGACCCTTATGGCTACACCTTC	CASSVSPRGFGSNDPYGYTF
TRBV28	TRBJ1-1	TRBD1	NA	TGTGCCAGCAGTCCGTCGACAGGGGCCATGACTGAAGCTTTCTTT	CASSPSTGAMTEAFF
TRBV5-1	TRBJ2-7	NA	NA	TGCGCCAGCCGCCGACCAGGGGCCGATTCTTTGGAGCAGTACTTC	CASRRPGADSLEQYF
TRBV19	TRBJ1-4	NA	NA	TGTGCCAGTAGCGCTACCCCTAATGAAAAACTGTTTTTT	CASSATPNEKLFF
TRBV6-5	TRBJ1-1	NA	NA	TGTGCCAGCAGTTCCCGCCCGCAGGGTCATACTGAAGCTTTCTTT	CASSSRPQGHTEAFF
TRBV27	TRBJ2-5	TRBD2	NA	TGTGCCAGCAGTCGACTAGCGGGGCAAGAGACCCAGTACTTC	CASSRLAGQETQYF
TRBV28	TRBJ1-5	TRBD1	few	TGTGCCAGCAGTTTCGGACAGGGGGCTAGTCCCCAGCATTTT	CASSFGQGASPQHF
TRBV7-9	TRBJ1-4	NA	few	TGTTCCAGCAGCTTTCCGCGGTCCGGGGGTCCTAATGAAAAACTGTTTTTT	CSSSFPRSGGPNEKLFF
TRBV7-2	TRBJ2-3	TRBD2	NA	TGTGCCAGCAGCCCGACTAGCGGGAGGGCCACAGATACGCAGTATTTT	CASSPTSGRATDTQYF
TRBV11-2	TRBJ2-7	TRBD2	NA	TGTGCCAGCAGCTTAGCGGGGACTAGCGGGAGTGTTCCCTACGAGCAGTACTTC	CASSLAGTSGSVPYEQYF
TRBV6-5	TRBJ2-3	TRBD2	NA	TGTGCCAGCAGTCGCCGACTAGCGCCAGATACGCAGTATTTT	CASSRRLAPDTQYF
TRBV10-1	TRBJ2-7	NA	NA	TGCGCCAGCAGTGAGCCAGGGAAATCCCCCTACGAGCAGTACTTC	CASSEPGKSPYEQYF
TRBV6-5	TRBJ1-5	NA	NA	TGTGCCAGCAGTCCGACAGTTAGCAATCAGCCCCAGCATTTT	CASSPTVSNQPQHF
TRBV6-5	TRBJ1-1	NA	NA	TGTGCCTGCCAACAGGGGAACACTGAAGCTTTCTTT	CACQQGNTEAFF
TRBV7-2	TRBJ1-1	NA	NA	TGTGCCAGTAATACGGGGGGCAAGAACACTGAAGCTTTCTTT	CASNTGGKNTEAFF
TRBV14	TRBJ2-2	TRBD1	NA	TGTGCCAGCAGCCCTTACCCCGGGACAGGGGGCACCGGGGAGCTGTTTTTT	CASSPYPGTGGTGELFF
TRBV7-9	TRBJ1-2	TRBD1	once	TGTGCCAGCAGCGACCTCCGGGACAGCCGCTATGGCTACACCTTC	CASSDLRDSRYGYTF
TRBV30	TRBJ2-5	NA	NA	TGTGCCTGGGGGAGGAGGGGCATCAAAGAGACCCAGTACTTC	CAWGRRGIKETQYF